The TCR beta chain under discussion was sequenced for a study of cytomegalovirus exposure and HLA in healthy donors. Study-wide points: Follow-up analysis seemed to connect common viral pathogens with several of the most significant clusters identified. The authors later found most CMV-associated TCR beta chains appeared HLA-restricted.

13 Jbeta primers and 60 Vbeta primers were used for the PCR. Here immunoSEQ multiplex PCR was the method, and the copy in TCRdb shows in-frame clones only, minus some. The table has roughly 86,000 clones, roughly 80% seen once. Germline-derived CDR1 and CDR2 are KGHSH and LQKENI. V shed 8 bases and J 4 bases; nucleotides not matched to a gene: 4. The CDR3 sequence is 14 residues long. With respect to this clone: Its cognate antigen is unknown.

The source of this sequence is a man aged 45 to 65 in good health and CMV-seropositive. The sample consisted of PBMCs. V and J are TRBV18 and TRBJ2-2; 10 positions agree with TRBD1. CDR3: CASPRTGGTGELFF. The DNA of the CDR3 is TGTGCCAGCCCTCGGACAGGGGGCACCGGGGAGCTGTTTTTT.